These 14 T cell receptor beta chains came from one sample sequenced in a study of cytomegalovirus exposure and HLA in healthy donors. Measured with immunoSEQ multiplex PCR; TCRdb has only the in-frame clones, and not every one. The sample yields about 110,000 clones, around nine tenths seen once. Sample: PBMCs. The receptor source for this set is a woman between 18 and 29 years old in good health and CMV-seronegative.

The chain joins TRBV7-3 to TRBJ2-2; 7 bases match TRBD1. Per the germline V gene, CDR1 is SGHTA and CDR2 is FQGTGA. Germline trimming cut 4 bases from V and 4 bases from J; bases unmatched to any gene: 6. The CDR3 consists of 15 residues. This chain's CDR3 is CASSSTHRGTGELFF. DNA of the CDR3: TGTGCCAGCAGCTCCACTCACAGGGGCACCGGGGAGCTGTTTTTT.

The V gene is TRBV2, the J gene TRBJ1-1, with D hard to call. The V end lost 6 bases, the J end lost 0 bases, and 8 bases lay between the germline ends. The CDR3 is 13 amino acids. Germline values: CDR1 SNHLY, CDR2 FYNNEI. The CDR3 nucleotides are TGTGCCAGCAGCGGAGATTTGAACACTGAAGCTTTCTTT. Amino acid sequence: CASSGDLNTEAFF.

This clone has more than one count but fewer than ten. The chain links TRBV5-4 to TRBJ2-3; D may be TRBD1 (6 bases). Germline CDR1 SGHNT, CDR2 YYREEE (reference sequence). The CDR3 loop spans 15 amino acids. The germline V and J ends were trimmed by 4 bases and 0 bases, with 12 bases remaining between them. The CDR3: CASSGGQQSTDTQYF. The CDR3 DNA reads as TGTGCCAGCAGCGGCGGACAGCAAAGCACAGATACGCAGTATTTT.

This clone was seen a handful of times. In DNA, the CDR3 is TGTGCCTGGAGTCTTTCGGGACAGGGGGTAGGAGATACGCAGTATTTT. Protein: CAWSLSGQGVGDTQYF. The rearrangement uses TRBV30 and TRBJ2-3, with 11 bases identical to TRBD1. The V gene end was trimmed by 2 bases and the J gene end by 5 bases; junction bases not matched to a gene: 9. The CDR3 runs to 16 residues. CDR1 and CDR2 from the germline V gene are GTSNPN and SVGIG (reference sequence). The complete variable domain, with remaining parts taken from reference TRBV30 and TRBJ2-3, reads SQTIHQWPATLVQPVGSPLSLECTVEGTSNPNLYWYRQAAGRGLQLLFYSVGIGQISSEVPQNLSASRPQDRQFILSSKKLLLSDSGFYLCAWSLSGQGVGDTQYFGPGTRLTVL.

The chain uses TRBV6-1 and TRBJ1-4, with 10 bases identical to TRBD1. Germline loops: CDR1 MNHNS, CDR2 SASEGT. The V gene end was trimmed by 3 bases and the J gene end by 10 bases; junction bases not matched to a gene: 5. This CDR3 comprises 14 residues. In nucleotides, the CDR3 is TGTGCCAGCAGTGAGGGGACAGGGGACGGAAAACTGTTTTTT. It translates to CASSEGTGDGKLFF.

The rearrangement links TRBV25-1 to TRBJ1-6, with TRBD1 matching 8 bases. This CDR3 spans 14 amino acids. V was clipped by 1 base and J by 14 bases; unmatched bases: 7. The germline V gene has CDR1 MGHDK and CDR2 SYGVNS. The CDR3 region is CASSESARGLTLHF. The CDR3 region has the DNA TGTGCCAGCAGTGAATCTGCCAGGGGGCTCACCCTCCACTTT. Complete variable domain (other parts from reference TRBV25-1 and TRBJ1-6): EADIYQTPRYLVIGTGKKITLECSQTMGHDKMYWYQQDPGMELHLIHYSYGVNSTEKGDLSSESTVSRIRTEHFPLTLESARPSHTSQYLCASSESARGLTLHFGNGTRLTVT.

V gene TRBV4-2 combines with J gene TRBJ2-2; D is possibly TRBD1 (5 bases). Trimming cost V 0 bases and J 4 bases, with 12 bases left between them. Germline values: CDR1 LGHNA, CDR2 YNFKEQ. This CDR3 contains 16 residues. CDR3 region: CASSQEGASGTGELFF. The CDR3 coding sequence is TGTGCCAGCAGCCAAGAAGGGGCGTCGGGCACCGGGGAGCTGTTTTTT.

The chain couples TRBV5-1 to TRBJ2-3, with D hard to call. Germline-derived CDR1 and CDR2 are SGHRS and YFSETQ. The CDR3 has 16 residues. V was clipped by 0 bases and J by 1 base, with 12 bases between them. Here the CDR3 DNA reads TGCGCCAGCAGCTTGGGACTGAACCCGGGCACAGATACGCAGTATTTT. As protein: CASSLGLNPGTDTQYF. The full variable domain, in which reference TRBV5-1 and TRBJ2-3 provide the parts outside the CDR3, is KAGVTQTPRYLIKTRGQQVTLSCSPISGHRSVSWYQQTPGQGLQFLFEYFSETQRNKGNFPGRFSGRQFSNSRSEMNVSTLELGDSALYLCASSLGLNPGTDTQYFGPGTRLTVL.

The CDR3 sequence is CASSPGLNTGELFF. The CDR3 bases are TGTGCCAGCAGCCCGGGACTGAACACCGGGGAGCTGTTTTTT. The chain employs TRBV6-1 and TRBJ2-2; D might be TRBD2 (6 bases). V was shortened by 6 bases and J by 1 base, with 9 bases between the two germline ends. Germline CDR1 is MNHNS and CDR2 is SASEGT. The CDR3 loop spans 14 amino acids.

The rearrangement links TRBV6-1 to TRBJ1-6, with 11 nucleotides matching TRBD1. This CDR3 is 16 amino acids long. The junction had 6 bases not matched to a gene; V was cut back by 4 bases and J by 7 bases. Germline V gives CDR1 MNHNS, CDR2 SASEGT. In DNA form, the CDR3 reads TGTGCCAGCAGTGGAGGACAGGGGGCATGGAATTCACCCCTCCACTTT. Protein product: CASSGGQGAWNSPLHF.

The chain recombines TRBV7-9 with TRBJ1-5; weak D call: TRBD1 (6 bases). The V and J ends lost 8 bases and 4 bases respectively, with 15 bases between them. This CDR3 is 14 amino acids long. Germline CDR1 and CDR2: SEHNR and FQNEAQ (reference sequence). CDR3 in amino acids: CASAPVRGNQPQHF. The CDR3, as DNA: TGTGCCAGCGCTCCTGTCAGGGGAAATCAGCCCCAGCATTTT.

This chain uses TRBV7-2 with TRBJ2-1; 8 nucleotides line up with TRBD2. J lost 7 bases, V lost 5 bases, and 7 bases had no gene match. There are 14 residues in the CDR3. Germline V gene data show CDR1 as SGHTA and CDR2 as FQGNSA. As DNA, the CDR3 is TGTGCCAGCAGCCGGTCCGGGACTAGGAATGAGCAGTTCTTC. Encoded protein: CASSRSGTRNEQFF.

The J gene is TRBJ2-5, the V gene TRBV10-2; 15 bases are shared with TRBD2. The CDR3 sequence is 17 residues long. The V and J ends lost 6 bases and 4 bases, in that order; junction bases with no gene match: 9. CDR1 WSHSY and CDR2 SAAADI come from the germline V gene. CDR3 protein: CASSVGLAGGPVETQYF. CDR3 bases: TGCGCCAGCAGCGTAGGACTAGCGGGAGGGCCAGTAGAGACCCAGTACTTC.

The V call is TRBV2, the J call TRBJ2-7; TRBD1 agrees at 8 bases. The CDR3 is 13 amino acids. Losses at the gene ends were 6 bases for V and 2 bases for J; bases not matched to a gene: 3. CDR1 SNHLY and CDR2 FYNNEI come from the germline V gene. CDR3: CASSGQGTYEQYF. CDR3 nucleotide sequence: TGTGCCAGCAGCGGACAGGGAACCTACGAGCAGTACTTC.